The rows below give T cell receptor beta chains drawn from one sample of a study of T cell responses to AZD1222 COVID-19 vaccine. Here immunoSEQ multiplex PCR was the method, and the copy in TCRdb shows in-frame clones only, minus some. Seen here are around 120,000 clones, roughly 87% observed once, and the top ten hold 8.5% to 10%. The starting material was peripheral blood, obtained on day 0 of AZD1222 vaccination. These receptors were taken from an adult in good health. Each CDR3 is given with its conserved first and last residue. The D gene is left open where the match is weak. Expanded clones are given a class, and other clones once, few, many or no size at all.

j_call | v_call | d_call | clone_size | cdr3_aa | cdr3_nt
TRBJ2-7 | TRBV2 | - | - | CASSEGSSHPYF | TGTGCCAGCAGTGAAGGCAGTTCCCACCCGTATTTC
TRBJ2-7 | TRBV28 | - | - | CASSSALGYNAYEQYF | TGTGCCAGCAGTTCCGCCTTGGGGTATAACGCCTACGAGCAGTACTTC
TRBJ2-5 | TRBV4-3 | TRBD2 | - | CASSLLLAGGFETQYF | TGCGCCAGCAGCTTGCTACTAGCGGGAGGGTTTGAGACCCAGTACTTC
TRBJ2-5 | TRBV6-5 | - | - | CASSYSSSQETQYF | TGTGCCAGCAGTTACTCGTCCAGCCAAGAGACCCAGTACTTC
TRBJ1-3 | TRBV2 | TRBD1 | - | CASTLRGTRDRASGNTIYF | TGTGCCAGCACCCTAAGGGGGACTCGGGACAGGGCCTCTGGAAACACCATATATTTT
TRBJ2-7 | TRBV6-5 | TRBD1 | - | CASRSGTGGAGQYF | TGTGCCAGCAGATCCGGGACAGGGGGCGCGGGGCAGTACTTC
TRBJ1-5 | TRBV19 | - | - | CASRGEHFSNQPQHF | TGTGCCAGTAGGGGGGAACACTTTAGCAATCAGCCCCAGCATTTT
TRBJ1-2 | TRBV27 | - | - | CASSARGGYGYTF | TGTGCCAGCAGTGCCAGGGGAGGCTATGGCTACACCTTC
TRBJ1-4 | TRBV19 | - | few | CASRDRAFNEKLFF | TGTGCCAGTAGAGACCGGGCCTTTAATGAAAAACTGTTTTTT
TRBJ2-5 | TRBV3-1/TRBV3-2 | - | - | CASSQSGGRQETQYF | TGTGCCAGCAGCCAATCGGGGGGCCGCCAAGAGACCCAGTACTTC
TRBJ1-2 | TRBV3-1/TRBV3-2 | - | - | CASSQDNRAGGYTF | TGTGCCAGCAGCCAAGATAACAGGGCAGGGGGCTACACCTTC
TRBJ2-1 | TRBV5-1 | - | - | CASRLDRHNEQFF | TGCGCCAGCAGGTTAGACAGACACAATGAGCAGTTCTTC
TRBJ2-2 | TRBV14 | - | - | CASSQERTVNTGELFF | TGTGCCAGCAGCCAAGAACGGACAGTGAACACCGGGGAGCTGTTTTTT
TRBJ2-7 | TRBV24-1 | - | - | CATSSSSYEQYF | TGTGCCACCAGCTCATCCTCCTACGAGCAGTACTTC
TRBJ1-2 | TRBV4-1 | - | - | CASSQTDSNLYGYTF | TGCGCCAGCAGCCAAACGGACAGTAACCTCTATGGCTACACCTTC
TRBJ1-3 | TRBV11-3 | TRBD1 | - | CASSSTGEVSGNTIYF | TGTGCCAGCAGCTCTACAGGGGAAGTGTCTGGAAACACCATATATTTT
TRBJ2-2 | TRBV7-3 | TRBD2 | - | CASRDGTSTGELFF | TGTGCCAGCAGAGACGGGACTAGTACCGGGGAGCTGTTTTTT
TRBJ1-2 | TRBV11-3 | - | few | CASSQSRDGYTF | TGTGCCAGCAGCCAATCCAGGGATGGCTACACCTTC
TRBJ2-5 | TRBV7-8 | - | once | CASSLKGLEETQYF | TGTGCCAGCAGCTTAAAAGGGTTGGAGGAGACCCAGTACTTC
TRBJ1-5 | TRBV5-6 | - | - | CASSLAMGALNQPQHF | TGTGCCAGCAGCTTGGCTATGGGTGCCTTAAATCAGCCCCAGCATTTT
TRBJ2-2 | TRBV10-2 | - | - | CASRLRVTGELFF | TGCGCCAGCAGACTCAGGGTCACCGGGGAGCTGTTTTTT
TRBJ2-1 | TRBV12-3/TRBV12-4 | - | - | CASSPPGYNEQFF | TGTGCCAGCAGTCCGCCGGGATACAATGAGCAGTTCTTC
TRBJ2-3 | TRBV19 | - | - | CASSFLRATDTQYF | TGTGCCAGTAGTTTTCTAAGGGCTACAGATACGCAGTATTTT
TRBJ1-2 | TRBV5-5 | - | - | CASSLEGTSGYTF | TGTGCCAGCAGCTTGGAGGGCACCTCTGGCTACACCTTC
TRBJ2-1 | TRBV5-6 | - | - | CASSLELAYNEQFF | TGTGCCAGCAGCTTGGAGCTCGCCTACAATGAGCAGTTCTTC
TRBJ2-3 | TRBV12-5 | - | once | CASGIDRDLGTQYF | TGTGCTAGTGGTATCGACCGAGACTTGGGTACGCAGTATTTT
TRBJ1-2 | TRBV6-1 | - | - | CASSEAFSPGGYTF | TGTGCCAGCAGTGAAGCCTTCAGCCCAGGGGGCTACACCTTC
TRBJ1-6 | TRBV5-5 | - | - | CASSGMEGGTFNSPLHF | TGTGCCAGCAGCGGAATGGAAGGGGGGACCTTCAATTCACCCCTCCACTTT
TRBJ2-3 | TRBV27 | TRBD1 | - | CASTALTGTGSATQYF | TGTGCCAGCACCGCACTCACGGGGACAGGGAGCGCTACGCAGTATTTT
TRBJ2-2 | TRBV4-1 | TRBD2 | - | CASSQVTPWGGAGELFF | TGCGCCAGCAGCCAAGTTACCCCCTGGGGGGGAGCCGGGGAGCTGTTTTTT
TRBJ2-7 | TRBV23-1 | TRBD1 | - | CASGPDLGQAMPYEQYF | TGCGCCAGCGGGCCGGACCTGGGACAGGCGATGCCCTACGAGCAGTACTTC
TRBJ2-5 | TRBV7-9 | TRBD2 | - | CASSLKGTSAGTQYF | TGTGCCAGCAGCTTAAAAGGGACTAGCGCGGGGACCCAGTACTTC
TRBJ2-7 | TRBV18 | TRBD2 | - | CASSPPHSGGPSYEQYF | TGTGCCAGCTCACCACCGCATAGCGGGGGCCCCTCCTACGAGCAGTACTTC
TRBJ2-2 | TRBV11-3 | - | - | CASSGTWGTTAGELFF | TGTGCCAGCAGCGGGACATGGGGAACGACAGCCGGGGAGCTGTTTTTT
TRBJ2-3 | TRBV4-2 | - | - | CASSQPADGSSTDTQYF | TGTGCCAGCAGCCAACCAGCGGACGGATCTAGCACAGATACGCAGTATTTT
TRBJ1-6 | TRBV27 | TRBD1 | - | CASSLNRQGGSPLHF | TGTGCCAGCAGTTTAAATAGACAGGGCGGATCACCCCTCCACTTT
TRBJ1-4 | TRBV19 | - | - | CASSIIDGTNEKLFF | TGTGCCAGTAGTATAATTGACGGAACTAATGAAAAACTGTTTTTT
TRBJ2-5 | TRBV3-1/TRBV3-2 | - | - | CASSHPGQETQYF | TGTGCCAGCAGCCATCCGGGACAAGAGACCCAGTACTTC
TRBJ2-2 | TRBV7-9 | TRBD2 | - | CASSTPLAGVTGELFF | TGTGCCAGCAGCACGCCTCTAGCGGGGGTCACCGGGGAGCTGTTTTTT
TRBJ2-7 | TRBV4-2 | - | - | CASSQDRSQRGLYEQYF | TGTGCCAGCAGCCAAGATAGGTCTCAAAGGGGCCTCTACGAGCAGTACTTC
TRBJ2-2 | TRBV7-9 | - | - | CASSLQGTGELFF | TGTGCCAGCAGCTTACAGGGGACCGGGGAGCTGTTTTTT
TRBJ1-6 | TRBV4-1 | TRBD1 | - | CASSQVPRQGWNSPLHF | TGCGCCAGCAGCCAAGTTCCCCGACAGGGCTGGAATTCACCCCTCCACTTT
TRBJ2-1 | TRBV6-2/TRBV6-3 | TRBD2 | - | CASSLLAGVRNEQFF | TGTGCCAGCAGTTTACTAGCGGGAGTTCGCAATGAGCAGTTCTTC
TRBJ2-7 | TRBV11-3 | TRBD2 | - | CASSTQGLAGGREQYF | TGTGCCAGCAGCACCCAGGGACTAGCGGGGGGCCGCGAGCAGTACTTC
TRBJ2-5 | TRBV4-1 | - | - | CASSQVLSWGETQYF | TGCGCCAGCAGCCAAGTTCTATCTTGGGGGGAGACCCAGTACTTC
TRBJ2-2 | TRBV4-1 | - | - | CASSQGVRGTGELFF | TGCGCCAGCAGCCAGGGGGTCAGGGGAACCGGGGAGCTGTTTTTT
TRBJ2-5 | TRBV6-6 | - | - | CASSLGGVQETQYF | TGTGCCAGCAGTTTAGGAGGGGTCCAAGAGACCCAGTACTTC
TRBJ2-3 | TRBV5-1 | TRBD1 | - | CASSLGTGHTDTQYF | TGCGCCAGCAGCTTGGGGACAGGGCACACAGATACGCAGTATTTT
TRBJ1-4 | TRBV6-1 | TRBD1 | - | CASSEDREPNEKLFF | TGTGCCAGCAGTGAGGACAGGGAGCCTAATGAAAAACTGTTTTTT